The 30 T cell receptor beta chains reported below all come from one sample, sequenced in a study of T cells after yellow fever vaccination. MiXCR was run by TCRdb on the 5' RACE reads, yielding one entry per CDR3 protein. The sample carries a few hundred thousand distinct CDR3 sequences, about 4% recorded once. The specimen comprised PBMCs, sampled 5 days after the yellow fever booster vaccination. The receptor source for this set is a young man who received the YFV17D yellow fever vaccine.

This clonotype was observed a handful of times. This chain connects TRBV7-2 to TRBJ1-5; D gene ambiguous. CDR3 size: 14 residues. The germline V and J ends were trimmed by 3 bases and 2 bases, with 8 bases remaining between them. CDR1 SGHTA and CDR2 FQGNSA come from the germline V gene. DNA of the CDR3: TGTGCCAGCAGCTTCGGGGATGGCAATCAGCCCCAGCATTTT. It yields the protein CASSFGDGNQPQHF.

The rearrangement joins TRBV2 to TRBJ1-1, with a possible D match to TRBD1 (6 bases). V was trimmed by 6 bases and J by 13 bases, leaving 18 bases between them. CDR1 and CDR2 (germline): SNHLY, FYNNEI. The length of the CDR3 is 12 residues. CDR3 protein: CASRRGGTDDFF. The CDR3 DNA reads as TGTGCCAGCAGGAGGGGGGGCACTGATGATTTCTTT.

The chain employs TRBV18 and TRBJ1-1; 10 positions match TRBD1. Unmatched junction bases numbered 4, after V lost 2 bases and J lost 4 bases. CDR1 and CDR2 (germline): KGHSH, LQKENI. CDR3 length equals 15 residues. The CDR3 region has the DNA TGTGCCAGCTCACCAATGACAGGGGGCCCCACTGAAGCTTTCTTT. This encodes CASSPMTGGPTEAFF.

V usage is TRBV6-5 and J usage is TRBJ1-2; D uncertain. Germline assignment: CDR1 MNHEY and CDR2 SVGAGI. V dropped 4 bases and J dropped 0 bases, with 9 bases sitting between them. The CDR3 contains 14 residues. The CDR3 coding sequence is TGTGCCAGCAGTTTGGATGCGACTAACTATGGCTACACCTTC. This gives the protein CASSLDATNYGYTF.

Only a few counts were recorded for this clonotype. The V call is TRBV18, the J call TRBJ2-1; D not certain. This CDR3 is built from 12 residues. Trimming stripped 3 bases from V and 5 bases from J, with 5 bases between. Germline loops: CDR1 KGHSH, CDR2 LQKENI. The DNA for the CDR3 is TGTGCCAGCTCACCCGTCCACAATGAGCAGTTCTTC. Its protein is CASSPVHNEQFF.

This clonotype occurred a few times. V gene TRBV29-1 combines with J gene TRBJ2-1; D not certain. Trimming stripped 5 bases from V and 0 bases from J, with 8 bases between. The CDR3 loop spans 13 amino acids. Germline V gives CDR1 SQVTM, CDR2 ANQGSEA. The chain's CDR3 is CSVKPYSYNEQFF. The DNA of the CDR3 is TGCAGCGTTAAACCTTACTCCTACAATGAGCAGTTCTTC.

Ten or more counts support this clonotype. The DNA for the CDR3 is TGTGCCAGCAGAGGAGGGCCCACAGATACGCAGTATTTT. Translated, it gives CASRGGPTDTQYF. J is TRBJ2-3 and V is TRBV6-5; D may be TRBD2 (6 bases). The CDR3 sequence is 13 residues long. The V end was cut by 6 bases, the J end by 2 bases, with 9 bases between. The V gene's germline CDR1 is MNHEY and CDR2 SVGAGI.

This clonotype was detected a few times. The V and J genes are TRBV19 and TRBJ1-5, with D possibly TRBD1 on 5 matching bases. V lost 4 bases to trimming and J lost 7 bases, with 11 bases between them. Per germline, CDR1 LNHDA and CDR2 SQIVND (reference sequence). This CDR3 is built from 13 residues. The CDR3 reads CASSTGRGQPQHF. In nucleotides, the CDR3 is TGTGCCAGTAGTACCGGTAGGGGCCAGCCCCAGCATTTT.

This clonotype showed up just a few times. The rearrangement uses TRBV6-1 and TRBJ1-5; possible D gene TRBD1, 5 bases. Trimming took 5 bases from V and 7 from J, leaving 21 bases between them. This CDR3 comprises 16 residues. Germline V gives CDR1 MNHNS, CDR2 SASEGT. CDR3 bases: TGTGCCAGCAGTTATTACGTGAGGCAGGGCTGGCAGCCCCAGCATTTT. Protein product: CASSYYVRQGWQPQHF.

This chain links TRBV6-4 with TRBJ2-7; 10 positions agree with TRBD1. The germline V gene encodes CDR1 MRHNA and CDR2 SNTAGT. Trimming removed 6 bases from V and 2 bases from J; junction bases left unmatched: 4. This CDR3 spans 14 amino acids. The CDR3 DNA reads as TGTGCCAGCAGCACCGGGACAGGGGCCTACGAGCAGTACGTC. It translates to CASSTGTGAYEQYV.

This clonotype was counted many times. The rearrangement links TRBV7-6 to TRBJ1-6; TRBD1 agrees at 8 bases. Trimming cost V 5 bases and J 7 bases; bases outside gene matches: 7. The CDR3 sequence is 15 residues long. The germline gives CDR1 SGHVS, CDR2 FNYEAQ. Here the CDR3 DNA reads TGTGCCAGCAGCCCCCGGACAGGGAGGAATTCACCCCTCCACTTT. Translating gives CASSPRTGRNSPLHF. Filled out from reference TRBV7-6 and TRBJ1-6, the complete variable domain reads GAGVSQSPRYKVTKRGQDVALRCDPISGHVSLYWYRQALGQGPEFLTYFNYEAQQDKSGLPNDRFSAERPEGSISTLTIQRTEQRDSAMYRCASSPRTGRNSPLHFGNGTRLTVT.

In this sample, this clonotype turned up a few times. The J gene is TRBJ1-2, the V gene TRBV19, with 9 nucleotides matching TRBD1. This CDR3 is 15 amino acids long. Trimming took 3 bases from V and 4 from J; bases not matched to a gene: 6. Germline V gives CDR1 LNHDA, CDR2 SQIVND (reference sequence). The chain's CDR3 is CASSMRDRAIYGYTF. The CDR3 bases are TGTGCCAGTAGTATGCGGGACAGGGCCATCTATGGCTACACCTTC.

This clonotype turned up a few times. The rearrangement links TRBV5-1 to TRBJ2-1, with D tentatively TRBD1 or TRBD2 (5 bases each). V was shortened by 4 bases and J by 6 bases, with 20 bases between the two germline ends. CDR1 is SGHRS and CDR2 is YFSETQ in the germline V gene. This CDR3 has 16 amino acids. The CDR3 reads CASSPFGTRVFNEQFF. In DNA form, the CDR3 reads TGCGCCAGCAGCCCATTCGGGACCAGAGTTTTCAATGAGCAGTTCTTC.

This chain connects TRBV4-1 to TRBJ2-2, with D maybe TRBD1 (6 bases). The CDR3 has 16 amino acids. Germline V lookup: CDR1 MGHRA, CDR2 YSYEKL. Trimming left V 2 bases short and J 7 bases short, with 17 bases between. CDR3 sequence reads: CASSQNRAIEVGELFF. The DNA of the CDR3 is TGCGCCAGCAGCCAAAACAGGGCCATCGAGGTCGGGGAGCTGTTTTTT.

This clonotype was detected many times. The genes are TRBV7-3 and TRBJ2-7; TRBD2 is a possible D gene (5 bases). The CDR3 contains 17 residues. The V gene lost 2 bases and the J gene lost 5 bases, with 22 bases spanning the gap. Germline CDR1 reads SGHTA; CDR2 reads FQGTGA. CDR3 amino acids: CASSLFVSRGTGNEQYF. The DNA of the CDR3 is TGTGCCAGCAGCTTATTTGTTAGCCGGGGTACGGGCAACGAGCAGTACTTC.

The sample holds a few counts of this clonotype. The rearrangement joins TRBV29-1 to TRBJ1-2, with a tentative D call TRBD1 (5 bases). Germline lookup yields CDR1 SQVTM and CDR2 ANQGSEA. The CDR3 is made up of 12 amino acids. Trimming removed 6 bases at V and 3 bases at J, with 11 bases between. CDR3 coding DNA: TGCAGCGTGGGGCGACAGTACTATGGCTACACCTTC. Its protein product is CSVGRQYYGYTF.

This clonotype showed up just a few times. This CDR3 reads CASSSQGENTEAFF. The CDR3 coding sequence is TGTGCCAGCAGCTCCCAGGGGGAAAACACTGAAGCTTTCTTT. The chain is built from TRBV7-2 and TRBJ1-1, with TRBD1 identical over 7 bases. The V and J ends lost 4 bases and 2 bases, in that order; junction bases with no gene match: 4. Per germline, CDR1 SGHTA and CDR2 FQGNSA. The CDR3 contains 14 residues.

This clonotype was observed a handful of times. The rearrangement links TRBV4-1 to TRBJ1-1, with a tentative D call TRBD1 (5 bases). This CDR3 comprises 16 residues. V dropped 1 base and J dropped 5 bases, with 17 bases sitting between them. Germline V lookup: CDR1 MGHRA, CDR2 YSYEKL. CDR3 DNA sequence: TGCGCCAGCAGCCAAGTCATGGTCAGGGTAGGGACTGAAGCTTTCTTT. Protein: CASSQVMVRVGTEAFF.

This chain joins TRBV11-2 and TRBJ2-5; no clear D. The V end was cut by 0 bases, the J end by 5 bases, with 13 bases between. CDR3 length equals 15 residues. The germline CDR1 and CDR2 sequences are SGHAT and FQNNGV. CDR3 sequence: CASSLEPEAFETQYF. In nucleotides, the CDR3 is TGTGCCAGCAGCTTAGAGCCAGAAGCTTTTGAGACCCAGTACTTC.

This clonotype was found a few times. The junction shows a germline mismatch at one end, possibly a read error. This chain connects TRBV7-7 to TRBJ2-3; D is perhaps TRBD1 or TRBD2 (6 bases each). Looked up from germline, CDR1 is SSHAT and CDR2 is FNYEAQ (reference sequence). The length of the CDR3 is 14 residues. The CDR3 region has the DNA TGTGCTAGCAGCTTAGCGGACAGCTCAGATACGCAGTATTTT. Protein sequence: CASSLADSSDTQYF.

This clonotype has at least ten counts. This chain connects TRBV11-2 to TRBJ2-1; 8 nucleotides align to TRBD2. Germline trimming cut 5 bases from V and 11 bases from J; bases unmatched to any gene: 14. Looked up from germline, CDR1 is SGHAT and CDR2 is FQNNGV. The CDR3 covers 15 residues. In nucleotides, the CDR3 is TGTGCCAGCAGCCTTACTAGCGGAATGGAAGGAAAGCAGTTCTTC. As protein: CASSLTSGMEGKQFF.

V usage is TRBV28 and J usage is TRBJ2-1; 15 bases map to TRBD2. Germline V gives CDR1 MDHEN, CDR2 SYDVKM. The ends lost 6 bases at V and 3 bases at J; junction bases unmatched: 6. This CDR3 is 17 amino acids long. The CDR3 region is CASSPGTSGGLYNEQFF. The CDR3 nucleotides read TGTGCCAGCAGCCCCGGGACTAGCGGGGGGCTCTACAATGAGCAGTTCTTC. Together with reference TRBV28 and TRBJ2-1, the CDR3 gives the full variable domain: DVKVTQSSRYLVKRTGEKVFLECVQDMDHENMFWYRQDPGLGLRLIYFSYDVKMKEKGDIPEGYSVSREKKERFSLILESASTNQTSMYLCASSPGTSGGLYNEQFFGPGTRLTVL.

This clonotype was detected ten times or more. The chain links TRBV7-9 to TRBJ2-6, with TRBD1 identical over 8 bases. V shed 4 bases and J 2 bases; nucleotides not matched to a gene: 7. Germline V gene lookup returns CDR1 SEHNR and CDR2 FQNEAQ (reference sequence). The CDR3 runs 17 residues. The CDR3 DNA reads as TGTGCCAGCAGCTCCCGGGACAGGCTAACTGGGGCCAACGTCCTGACTTTC. Protein sequence: CASSSRDRLTGANVLTF.

Only a few counts were recorded for this clonotype. V gene TRBV7-9 combines with J gene TRBJ2-7, with D perhaps matching TRBD1 (6 bases). The germline gives CDR1 SEHNR, CDR2 FQNEAQ (reference sequence). V gave up 8 bases and J gave up 7 bases, with 24 bases separating them. This CDR3 has 15 amino acids. The CDR3 DNA is TGTGCCAGCGGCGATCACGGGACACCCGCTCGTGAGCAGTACTTC. As protein: CASGDHGTPAREQYF. The full variable domain, with the rest looked up from reference TRBV7-9 and TRBJ2-7, is DTGVSQNPRHKITKRGQNVTFRCDPISEHNRLYWYRQTLGQGPEFLTYFQNEAQLEKSRLLSDRFSAERPKGSFSTLEIQRTEQGDSAMYLCASGDHGTPAREQYFGPGTRLTVT.

The genes are TRBV6-1 and TRBJ1-3; 9 bases match TRBD1. V trimming: 5 bases; J trimming: 6 bases; junction bases outside the gene matches: 11. The CDR3 is 16 amino acids. Germline CDR1 reads MNHNS; CDR2 reads SASEGT. Here the CDR3 DNA reads TGTGCCAGCAGTTCGAAGGACAGGGGTTCGGTAAACACCATATATTTT. This codes for CASSSKDRGSVNTIYF.

The table lists this clonotype with a few counts. CDR3 DNA sequence: TGCGCCAGCAGCCCTGGGACAGGGGTTAATGAAAAACTGTTTTTT. Translating it yields CASSPGTGVNEKLFF. This chain links TRBV5-1 with TRBJ1-4, with 10 bases lining up with TRBD1. The CDR3 has 15 amino acids. Germline-derived CDR1 and CDR2 are SGHRS and YFSETQ. V gave up 4 bases and J gave up 4 bases; unmatched junction bases: 4.

This clonotype was counted only a few times. The chain links TRBV7-2 to TRBJ1-1; 8 bases map to TRBD1. Germline values: CDR1 SGHTA, CDR2 FQGNSA. The V segment lost 5 bases and the J segment 7 bases; nucleotides outside the gene matches: 6. The CDR3 covers 13 residues. DNA for the CDR3: TGTGCCAGCAGCAACCACAGGGGGTTTGAAGCTTTCTTT. Protein: CASSNHRGFEAFF.

Note on this clonotype: This sequence may be a read error, since a much larger clone differs from it by one base. V and J are TRBV7-9 and TRBJ1-1, with D maybe TRBD1 (6 bases). Germline CDR1 and CDR2: SEHNR and FQNEAQ (reference sequence). V was trimmed by 5 bases and J by 3 bases, leaving 10 bases between them. The CDR3 loop spans 13 amino acids. CDR3 coding DNA: TGTGCCAGCAGCATGTCAGGGGACACTGAAGCTTTCTTT. It is translated as CASSMSGDTEAFF.

V and J are TRBV14 and TRBJ1-4; maybe TRBD1 (5 bases). The germline V gene encodes CDR1 SGHDN and CDR2 FVKESK. The CDR3 length is 15 residues. V gave up 5 bases and J gave up 4 bases, with 14 bases separating them. The CDR3 spells CASSELTGFNEKLFF. The CDR3 DNA follows: TGTGCCAGCAGCGAGCTTACAGGATTTAATGAAAAACTGTTTTTT.

A few counts support this clonotype. The chain is built from TRBV19 and TRBJ2-7, with D unresolved. Germline V gene data show CDR1 as LNHDA and CDR2 as SQIVND (reference sequence). This CDR3 has 13 residues. The V gene lost 3 bases and the J gene lost 3 bases, with 9 bases spanning the gap. This CDR3 reads CASSISLSYEQYF. The CDR3 coding sequence is TGTGCCAGTAGTATTAGCCTCAGCTACGAGCAGTACTTC.